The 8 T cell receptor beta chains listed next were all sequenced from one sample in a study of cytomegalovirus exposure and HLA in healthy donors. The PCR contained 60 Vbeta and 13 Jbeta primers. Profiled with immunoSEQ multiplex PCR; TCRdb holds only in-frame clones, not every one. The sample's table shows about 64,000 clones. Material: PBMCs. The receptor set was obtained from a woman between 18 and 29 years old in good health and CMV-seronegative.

The CDR3 region has the DNA TGTGCCTGGACCGGGACTGGAAACACCATATATTTT. Translated: CAWTGTGNTIYF. V is TRBV30 and J is TRBJ1-3; D is uncertain. CDR1 is GTSNPN and CDR2 is SVGIG in the germline V gene (reference sequence). The CDR3 has 12 amino acids. Trimming took off 4 bases at V and 2 bases at J, with 6 bases between the two ends.

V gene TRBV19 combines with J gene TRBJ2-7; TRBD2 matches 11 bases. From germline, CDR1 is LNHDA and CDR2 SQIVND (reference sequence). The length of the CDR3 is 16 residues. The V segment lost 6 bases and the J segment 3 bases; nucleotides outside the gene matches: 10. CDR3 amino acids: CASSRQTSGMVYEQYF. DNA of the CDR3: TGTGCCAGTAGCCGACAGACTAGCGGGATGGTCTACGAGCAGTACTTC.

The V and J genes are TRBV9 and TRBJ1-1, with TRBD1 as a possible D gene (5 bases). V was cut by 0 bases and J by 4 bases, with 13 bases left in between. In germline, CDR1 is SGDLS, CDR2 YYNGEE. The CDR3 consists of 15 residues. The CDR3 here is CASSVDSGGITEAFF. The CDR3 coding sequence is TGTGCCAGCAGCGTAGATTCTGGGGGGATCACTGAAGCTTTCTTT.

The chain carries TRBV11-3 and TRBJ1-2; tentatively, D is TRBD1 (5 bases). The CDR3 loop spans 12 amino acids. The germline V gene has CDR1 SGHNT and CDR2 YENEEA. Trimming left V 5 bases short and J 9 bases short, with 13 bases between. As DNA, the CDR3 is TGTGCCAGCAGCGACCCCGACAGTAGCTACACCTTC. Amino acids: CASSDPDSSYTF.

The CDR3 region is CASSLGVLTGEQYF. The DNA of the CDR3 is TGTGCCAGCAGCTTAGGGGTGTTGACGGGCGAGCAGTACTTC. The gene calls are TRBV11-3 and TRBJ2-7; D uncertain. This CDR3 is built from 14 residues. CDR1 SGHNT and CDR2 YENEEA come from the germline V gene. V was trimmed by 1 base and J by 6 bases, leaving 13 bases between them.

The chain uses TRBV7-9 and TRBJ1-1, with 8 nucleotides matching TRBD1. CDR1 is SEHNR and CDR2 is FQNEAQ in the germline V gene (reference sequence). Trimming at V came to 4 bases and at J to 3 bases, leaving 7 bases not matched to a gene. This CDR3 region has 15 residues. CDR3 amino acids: CASSYGQGLDTEAFF. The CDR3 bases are TGTGCCAGCAGCTACGGACAGGGCCTCGACACTGAAGCTTTCTTT.

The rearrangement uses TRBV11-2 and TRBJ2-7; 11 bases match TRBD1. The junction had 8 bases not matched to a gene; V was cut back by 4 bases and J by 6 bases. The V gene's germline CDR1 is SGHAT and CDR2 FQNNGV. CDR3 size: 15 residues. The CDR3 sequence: CASSSGDRGFGEQYF. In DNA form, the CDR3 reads TGTGCCAGCAGCTCCGGGGACAGGGGGTTCGGCGAGCAGTACTTC. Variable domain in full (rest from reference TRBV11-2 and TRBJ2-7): EAGVAQSPRYKIIEKRQSVAFWCNPISGHATLYWYQQILGQGPKLLIQFQNNGVVDDSQLPKDRFSAERLKGVDSTLKIQPAKLEDSAVYLCASSSGDRGFGEQYFGPGTRLTVT.

The chain's CDR3 is CASSQDLRLAGGTDTQYF. Here the CDR3 DNA reads TGTGCCAGCAGCCAAGATCTCCGACTAGCGGGGGGCACAGATACGCAGTATTTT. The chain joins TRBV4-2 to TRBJ2-3; TRBD2 aligns across 12 bases. V was pared by 0 bases and J by 1 base, with 5 bases of the junction left unmatched. The CDR3 spans 18 residues. Germline CDR1 and CDR2: LGHNA and YNFKEQ.